Each of the 22 T cell receptor beta chains below was sequenced from the same sample in a study of vaccination effects on CD4 cells after COVID-19. Their recognized antigens are unknown. Method: immunoSEQ multiplex PCR; TCRdb's copy keeps in-frame clones and lacks some. The repertoire holds about 71,000 clones, with roughly 78% as singletons. The ViraFEST assay expanded antigen-specific CD4+ T cells with viral peptide pools before sequencing. Following 10 days of culture, CD4+ T cells were isolated. Vaccine recipients lacked prior SARS-CoV-2 infection and had negative nucleocapsid antibodies. Sequenced here: CD4+ T cells from PBMCs cultured with HCoV-OC43 spike peptides, sampled before COVID-19 vaccination. The subset: HCoV-OC43 spike overlapping peptide pool stimulation. The receptors stem from a human donor who received a COVID-19 vaccine.

This rearrangement joins TRBV3-1 (or the pseudogene TRBV3-2) to TRBJ2-3, with D perhaps TRBD1 (5 bases). V was cut by 0 bases and J by 1 base, with 14 bases left in between. Germline-derived CDR1 and CDR2 are LGHDT and YNNKEL (reference sequence). This CDR3 spans 17 amino acids. This CDR3 is CASSQEQGGLGTDTQYF. Here the CDR3 DNA reads TGTGCCAGCAGCCAAGAGCAGGGTGGGCTGGGCACAGATACGCAGTATTTT.

The chain recombines TRBV5-1 with TRBJ1-2, with D possibly matching TRBD1 (6 bases). The CDR3 totals 13 residues. Germline V CDR1 and CDR2: SGHRS, YFSETQ. With 2 bases removed from V and 6 bases from J, the gap between germline ends came to 11 bases. CDR3 amino acids: CASSFWDTNGYTF. The CDR3 region has the DNA TGCGCCAGCAGCTTCTGGGACACAAATGGCTACACCTTC.

This chain connects TRBV6-4 to TRBJ2-5; the match to TRBD2 covers 7 bases. Losses at the gene ends were 4 bases for V and 5 bases for J; bases not matched to a gene: 4. The V gene's germline CDR1 is MRHNA and CDR2 SNTAGT. This CDR3 has 13 amino acids. CDR3 nucleotides: TGTGCCAGCAGTGTCCAGGGAGGGGAGACCCAGTACTTC. It codes for CASSVQGGETQYF.

This chain uses TRBV2 with TRBJ2-2; no definite D call. V was clipped by 2 bases and J by 5 bases, with 9 bases between them. This CDR3 has 14 residues. The germline gives CDR1 SNHLY, CDR2 FYNNEI. Written as DNA, the CDR3 is TGTGCCAGCAGTGAACAGGTGGTAACCGGGGAGCTGTTTTTT. As protein: CASSEQVVTGELFF.

The chain links TRBV6-5 to TRBJ1-2; tentative D call: TRBD1 (5 bases). Per the germline V gene, CDR1 is MNHEY and CDR2 is SVGAGI. Trimming took 4 bases from V and 8 from J, leaving 23 bases between them. CDR3 length: 16 residues. The DNA of the CDR3 is TGTGCCAGCAGTTTCTCAGTAACCGGGGCTGGAGAGGGCTACACCTTC. Translating it yields CASSFSVTGAGEGYTF.

The V gene is TRBV10-3, the J gene TRBJ2-2, with D unresolved. From germline, CDR1 is ENHRY and CDR2 SYGVKD. The V end lost 6 bases, the J end lost 3 bases, and 5 bases lay between the germline ends. This CDR3 has 12 amino acids. The CDR3 DNA reads as TGTGCCATCAGCCGGGACACCGGGGAGCTGTTTTTT. Encoded protein: CAISRDTGELFF.

The rearrangement links TRBV24-1 to TRBJ1-5; D gene uncertain. The CDR3 spans 14 residues. Germline CDR1 is KGHDR and CDR2 is SFDVKD. V was cut by 2 bases and J by 4 bases, with 8 bases left in between. The chain's CDR3 is CATSDSNGNQPQHF. The CDR3 DNA reads as TGTGCCACCAGTGATTCGAACGGGAATCAGCCCCAGCATTTT.

The rearrangement uses TRBV10-3 and TRBJ1-6; TRBD1 might be the D (5 bases). The CDR3 has 15 amino acids. Trimming left V 4 bases short and J 0 bases short, with 7 bases between. The V gene's germline CDR1 is ENHRY and CDR2 SYGVKD. The CDR3 loop reads CAISVGVSYNSPLHF. DNA for the CDR3: TGTGCCATCAGTGTGGGGGTCTCCTATAATTCACCCCTCCACTTT.

This clone was picked up one time. The rearrangement joins TRBV29-1 to TRBJ2-3; D possibly matches TRBD1 or TRBD2 (5 bases each). CDR1 SQVTM and CDR2 ANQGSEA come from the germline V gene. The CDR3 sequence is 14 residues long. The V end lost 8 bases, the J end lost 0 bases, and 15 bases lay between the germline ends. The DNA of the CDR3 is TGCAGCCCCGGTTGGGGGTCAAGCACAGATACGCAGTATTTT. The encoded protein is CSPGWGSSTDTQYF.

The V and J genes are TRBV5-1 and TRBJ2-2; 7 bases fit TRBD1. The germline V gene has CDR1 SGHRS and CDR2 YFSETQ. With 0 bases clipped from V and 5 bases from J, the junction kept 4 bases outside the gene matches. This CDR3 is built from 15 residues. The CDR3 DNA sequence: TGCGCCAGCAGCTTGGTGACAGGGTGGACCGGGGAGCTGTTTTTT. This translates into CASSLVTGWTGELFF.

The V gene is TRBV28, the J gene TRBJ1-3; 7 positions match TRBD1. V shed 6 bases, J shed 6 bases, and the junction held 8 bases outside the gene matches. CDR3 length equals 14 residues. CDR1 is MDHEN and CDR2 is SYDVKM in the germline V gene. The CDR3, as DNA: TGTGCCAGCAGAAGACAGGGCCAGAAAAACACCATATATTTT. Amino acids: CASRRQGQKNTIYF.

The table lists this clone with a few counts. The rearrangement links TRBV12-3 or TRBV12-4 to TRBJ1-2; D unresolved. This CDR3 region has 12 residues. Trimming stripped 7 bases from V and 1 base from J, with 7 bases between. The CDR3 here is CASTKHNYGYTF. In nucleotides, the CDR3 is TGTGCCAGCACTAAGCATAACTATGGCTACACCTTC.

The chain employs TRBV6-1 and TRBJ1-5, with D unclear. The V end lost 1 base, the J end lost 0 bases, and 7 bases lay between the germline ends. Per germline, CDR1 MNHNS and CDR2 SASEGT. The CDR3 length is 15 residues. CDR3 in DNA: TGTGCCAGCAGTGAAGGGAGTTATAGCAATCAGCCCCAGCATTTT. Its translation is CASSEGSYSNQPQHF.

This clone was seen just once. V gene TRBV7-9 combines with J gene TRBJ2-5; D is possibly TRBD1 (6 bases). The CDR3 is 16 amino acids. Germline CDR1 and CDR2: SEHNR and FQNEAQ (reference sequence). V gave up 6 bases and J gave up 5 bases, with 22 bases separating them. CDR3: CASSLPGHSVMETQYF. For the CDR3, the DNA is TGTGCCAGCAGTCTTCCGGGACACTCCGTCATGGAGACCCAGTACTTC.

The chain carries TRBV3-1 (or the pseudogene TRBV3-2) and TRBJ2-1; D unresolved. The CDR3 has 16 residues. With 3 bases removed from V and 0 bases from J, the gap between germline ends came to 12 bases. Germline lookup yields CDR1 LGHDT and CDR2 YNNKEL (reference sequence). In DNA, the CDR3 is TGTGCCAGCAGCCAGGGCAGTGCCAGCTCCTACAATGAGCAGTTCTTC. Translating gives CASSQGSASSYNEQFF.

The chain recombines TRBV6-5 with TRBJ1-2; no clear D. Germline assignment: CDR1 MNHEY and CDR2 SVGAGI. The V gene lost 6 bases and the J gene lost 2 bases, with 13 bases spanning the gap. The CDR3 runs to 14 residues. This chain's CDR3 is CASRKKTPNYGYTF. CDR3 DNA: TGTGCCAGCAGAAAAAAGACACCGAACTATGGCTACACCTTC.

The genes are TRBV6-5 and TRBJ2-2; no definite D call. Trimming took off 0 bases at V and 4 bases at J, with 12 bases between the two ends. The CDR3 is made up of 16 amino acids. CDR1 and CDR2 (germline): MNHEY, SVGAGI. This chain's CDR3 is CASSYSPSPVTGELFF. The CDR3 DNA sequence: TGTGCCAGCAGTTACTCTCCCTCACCAGTCACCGGGGAGCTGTTTTTT.

The chain employs TRBV24-1 and TRBJ1-1; D is unresolved. Trimming removed 5 bases at V and 2 bases at J, with 5 bases between. Germline CDR1 KGHDR, CDR2 SFDVKD. This CDR3 comprises 12 residues. CDR3 nucleotides: TGTGCCACCAGTGGACAAAACACTGAAGCTTTCTTT. It codes for CATSGQNTEAFF.

This clone appeared a few times. V usage is TRBV5-1 and J usage is TRBJ2-7, with 9 bases that match TRBD1. Germline V gene lookup returns CDR1 SGHRS and CDR2 YFSETQ. This CDR3 region has 14 residues. V was clipped by 0 bases and J by 5 bases; unmatched bases: 3. The CDR3 region is CASSLGTGADEQYV. CDR3 DNA sequence: TGCGCCAGCAGCTTGGGGACAGGGGCCGACGAGCAGTACGTC.

The gene calls are TRBV5-6 and TRBJ1-1; D is possibly TRBD1 (6 bases). Per the germline V gene, CDR1 is SGHDT and CDR2 is YYEEEE. The ends were cut back, 2 bases at V and 2 bases at J, with 16 bases in the middle. The CDR3 is 16 amino acids. CDR3 sequence reads: CASSLLQQGPNTEAFF. As DNA, the CDR3 is TGTGCCAGCAGCTTACTACAACAGGGACCAAACACTGAAGCTTTCTTT.

V usage is TRBV18 and J usage is TRBJ2-5, with unresolved D. Germline assignment: CDR1 KGHSH and CDR2 LQKENI. The CDR3 consists of 13 residues. V gave up 2 bases and J gave up 1 base, with 5 bases separating them. The CDR3 DNA sequence: TGTGCCAGCTCACCAAGTCTCCAAGAGACCCAGTACTTC. Its translation: CASSPSLQETQYF. The full variable domain, rest sourced from reference TRBV18 and TRBJ2-5, is NAGVMQNPRHLVRRRGQEARLRCSPMKGHSHVYWYRQLPEEGLKFMVYLQKENIIDESGMPKERFSAEFPKEGPSILRIQQVVRGDSAAYFCASSPSLQETQYFGPGTRLLVL.

This clone appeared once. The V call is TRBV24-1, the J call TRBJ2-3, with D unclear. Germline CDR1 reads KGHDR; CDR2 reads SFDVKD. The CDR3 is made up of 12 amino acids. With 6 bases removed from V and 5 bases from J, the gap between germline ends came to 8 bases. CDR3 in amino acids: CATSPFGDTQYF. The DNA of the CDR3 is TGTGCCACCAGTCCGTTCGGAGATACGCAGTATTTT.